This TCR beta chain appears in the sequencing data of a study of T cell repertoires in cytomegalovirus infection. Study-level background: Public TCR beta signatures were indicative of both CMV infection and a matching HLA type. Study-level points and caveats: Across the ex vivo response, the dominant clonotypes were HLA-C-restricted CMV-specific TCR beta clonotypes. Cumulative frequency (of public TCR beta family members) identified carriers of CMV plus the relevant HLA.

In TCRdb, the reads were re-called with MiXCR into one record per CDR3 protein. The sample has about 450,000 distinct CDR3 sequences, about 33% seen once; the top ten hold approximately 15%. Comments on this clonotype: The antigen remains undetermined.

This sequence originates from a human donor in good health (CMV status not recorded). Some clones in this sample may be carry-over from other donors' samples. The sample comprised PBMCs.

CDR3 nucleotides: TGCAGCGTTCCGGACGTCGGGGAGACCCAGTACTTC. Translating gives CSVPDVGETQYF. This chain joins TRBV29-1 and TRBJ2-5; D remains ambiguous. Between the trimmed V and J ends, which lost 5 bases and 5 bases, there was a span of 12 bases. CDR1 SQVTM and CDR2 ANQGSEA come from the germline V gene. The CDR3 covers 12 residues. Using reference TRBV29-1 and TRBJ2-5 for the parts outside the CDR3, the full variable domain is SAVISQKPSRDICQRGTSLTIQCQVDSQVTMMFWYRQQPGQSLTLIATANQGSEATYESGFVIDKFPISRPNLTFSTLTVSNMSPEDSSIYLCSVPDVGETQYFGPGTRLLVL.